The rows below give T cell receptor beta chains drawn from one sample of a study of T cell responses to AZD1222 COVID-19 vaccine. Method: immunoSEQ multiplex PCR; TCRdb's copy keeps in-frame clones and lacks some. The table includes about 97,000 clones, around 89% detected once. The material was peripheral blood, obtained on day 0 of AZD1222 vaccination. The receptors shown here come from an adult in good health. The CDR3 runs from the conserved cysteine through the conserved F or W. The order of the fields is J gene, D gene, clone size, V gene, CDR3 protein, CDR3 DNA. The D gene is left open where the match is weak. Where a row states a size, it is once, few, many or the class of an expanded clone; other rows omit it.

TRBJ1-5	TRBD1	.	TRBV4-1	CASSPGTVDQPQHF	TGCGCCAGCAGCCCTGGGACAGTTGATCAGCCCCAGCATTTT
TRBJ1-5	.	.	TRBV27	CASSPNSNQPQHF	TGTGCCAGCAGTCCTAATAGCAATCAGCCCCAGCATTTT
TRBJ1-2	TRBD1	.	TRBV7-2	CASSPSGNSGQGLAGYTF	TGTGCCAGCAGCCCAAGCGGGAACTCGGGACAGGGGTTGGCTGGCTACACCTTC
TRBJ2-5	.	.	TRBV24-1	CATSDPGLLEETQYF	TGTGCCACCAGTGACCCGGGCCTTTTGGAGGAGACCCAGTACTTC
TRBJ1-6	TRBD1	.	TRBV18	CASSPDRANSPLHF	TGTGCCAGCTCACCCGACAGGGCGAATTCACCCCTCCACTTT
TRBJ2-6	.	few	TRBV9	CASSAQGVSGANVLTF	TGTGCCAGCAGCGCCCAAGGTGTCTCCGGGGCCAACGTCCTGACTTTC
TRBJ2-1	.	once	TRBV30	CAWSVSSANYNEQFF	TGTGCCTGGAGTGTATCGTCGGCGAACTACAATGAGCAGTTCTTC
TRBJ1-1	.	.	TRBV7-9	CASSPPREAFF	TGTGCCAGCAGCCCCCCCAGAGAAGCTTTCTTT
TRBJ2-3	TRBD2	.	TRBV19	CASPGLAGVVFYTDTQYF	TGTGCCAGCCCGGGACTAGCGGGGGTAGTATTTTACACAGATACGCAGTATTTT
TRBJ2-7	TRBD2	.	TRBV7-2	CASSLEGAGAAYEQYF	TGTGCCAGCAGCTTAGAGGGAGCGGGAGCGGCTTACGAGCAGTACTTC
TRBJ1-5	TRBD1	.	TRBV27	CASSLTSLGTGSYQPQHF	TGTGCCAGCAGTCTAACAAGTCTCGGGACAGGATCGTATCAGCCCCAGCATTTT
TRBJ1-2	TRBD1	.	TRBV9	CASSGGTGIYGYTF	TGTGCCAGCAGCGGCGGGACAGGCATCTATGGCTACACCTTC
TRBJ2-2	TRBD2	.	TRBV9	CASSVDGRASGELFF	TGTGCCAGCAGCGTAGACGGGAGGGCCTCGGGGGAGCTGTTTTTT
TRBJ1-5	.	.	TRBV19	CASSMRHIPEHF	TGTGCCAGTAGTATGAGGCACATCCCGGAGCATTTT
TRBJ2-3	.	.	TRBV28	CASTPTTRLTDTQYF	TGTGCCAGCACCCCCACCACCCGTTTAACAGATACGCAGTATTTT
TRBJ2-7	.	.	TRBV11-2	CASSLNREQYF	TGTGCCAGCAGCTTAAATCGCGAGCAGTACTTC
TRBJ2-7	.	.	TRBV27	CASSLAASYEQYF	TGTGCCAGCAGTTTGGCAGCCTCCTACGAGCAGTACTTC
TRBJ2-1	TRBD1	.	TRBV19	CASSPGQEYNEQFF	TGTGCCAGTAGTCCGGGACAGGAGTACAATGAGCAGTTCTTC
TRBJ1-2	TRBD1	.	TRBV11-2	CASSLRDRGSTF	TGTGCCAGCAGCTTAAGGGACAGGGGAAGCACCTTC
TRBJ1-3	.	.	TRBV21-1	CAALDRGLGGNTIYF	TGTGCCGCCCTAGACCGGGGTTTAGGTGGAAACACCATATATTTT
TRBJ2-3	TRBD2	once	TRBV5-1	CASSLGSGGAPDTQYF	TGCGCCAGCAGCTTGGGCAGCGGGGGGGCTCCAGATACGCAGTATTTT
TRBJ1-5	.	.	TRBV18	CASSPPGGSGQPQHF	TGTGCCAGCTCACCCCCGGGAGGGTCCGGTCAGCCCCAGCATTTT
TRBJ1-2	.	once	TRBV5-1	CASSFPSGAPHRSYGYTF	TGCGCCAGCAGCTTCCCTTCAGGGGCCCCCCACCGCTCCTATGGCTACACCTTC
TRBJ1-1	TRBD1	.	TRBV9	CASSKGDREAFF	TGTGCCAGCAGCAAGGGGGACAGGGAAGCTTTCTTT
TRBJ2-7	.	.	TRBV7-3	CASSLGVSYEQYF	TGTGCCAGCAGCTTAGGGGTCTCCTACGAGCAGTACTTC
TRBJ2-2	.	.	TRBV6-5	CASSYTPNTGELFF	TGTGCCAGCAGTTACACACCGAACACCGGGGAGCTGTTTTTT
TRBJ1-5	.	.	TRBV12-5	CASGLGPTEPQHF	TGTGCTAGTGGTTTGGGCCCCACTGAACCCCAGCATTTT
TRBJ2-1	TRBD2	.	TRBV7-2	CASSGRLAGSVVEQFF	TGTGCCAGCAGCGGCCGACTAGCCGGGTCTGTAGTGGAGCAGTTCTTC
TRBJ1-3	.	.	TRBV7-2	CASSLARPDSGNTIYF	TGTGCCAGCAGCTTAGCGCGGCCGGACTCTGGAAACACCATATATTTT